These 8 T cell receptor beta chains share one sample of origin, sequenced in a study of blood T cell repertoires in COVID-19. The data were produced by immunoSEQ multiplex PCR, yet TCRdb's version contains in-frame clones alone and is incomplete. The sample records 200,000 to 250,000 clones, 82% being singletons. The sample comprised peripheral blood. The receptors shown here come from a woman aged 80 or over with acute or convalescent COVID-19.

The CDR3 region is CASSETTGGMWEQYF. CDR3 bases: TGTGCCAGCAGTGAGACGACAGGGGGCATGTGGGAGCAGTACTTC. V gene TRBV2 combines with J gene TRBJ2-7; 10 nucleotides match TRBD1. Germline CDR1 is SNHLY and CDR2 is FYNNEI. The CDR3 spans 15 residues. V was pared by 3 bases and J by 7 bases, with 9 bases of the junction left unmatched.

The chain joins TRBV28 to TRBJ1-5; 9 nucleotides line up with TRBD1. Per germline, CDR1 MDHEN and CDR2 SYDVKM. This CDR3 spans 16 amino acids. Trimming removed 7 bases from V and 2 bases from J; junction bases left unmatched: 9. CDR3 in DNA: TGTGCCAGCACCGTAAACAGGGGGCGAGGCAATCAGCCCCAGCATTTT. This gives the protein CASTVNRGRGNQPQHF.

This rearrangement joins TRBV4-3 to TRBJ1-2, with a weak D call TRBD1 (5 bases). The CDR3 contains 14 residues. Trimming stripped 2 bases from V and 6 bases from J, with 13 bases between. CDR1 is LGHNA and CDR2 is YSLEER in the germline V gene. CDR3 sequence reads: CASSQTSGGDGYTF. The CDR3 DNA reads TGCGCCAGCAGCCAAACAAGCGGGGGAGATGGCTACACCTTC.

This clone was observed a single time. This chain joins TRBV6-2 or TRBV6-3 and TRBJ2-1, with 12 bases fitting TRBD2. There are 16 residues in the CDR3. Germline CDR1 reads MNHEY; CDR2 reads SVGEGT. J gave up 5 bases and V 5 bases, and 7 bases lay outside the gene matches. The CDR3, as DNA: TGTGCCAGCAGTGACGCTAGCGGGGGGGTTCACAATGAGCAGTTCTTC. Its protein is CASSDASGGVHNEQFF.

The chain combines TRBV5-1 with TRBJ1-2, with 8 bases identical to TRBD1. This CDR3 spans 14 amino acids. The germline V gene encodes CDR1 SGHRS and CDR2 YFSETQ. The trim removed 5 bases at V and 0 bases at J, leaving 3 bases unmatched. The CDR3 DNA is TGCGCCAGCAGTGCGGGACAGGCTAACTATGGCTACACCTTC. Its protein product is CASSAGQANYGYTF.

CDR3: CASSPGQFLQETQYF. CDR3 nucleotide sequence: TGTGCCAGCAGCCCGGGACAGTTCCTTCAAGAGACCCAGTACTTC. The J gene is TRBJ2-5, the V gene TRBV7-6; 7 positions match TRBD1. The CDR3 has 15 residues. Trimming removed 5 bases from V and 2 bases from J; junction bases left unmatched: 8. The germline V gene encodes CDR1 SGHVS and CDR2 FNYEAQ. The variable domain in full, with the rest retrieved from reference TRBV7-6 and TRBJ2-5, is GAGVSQSPRYKVTKRGQDVALRCDPISGHVSLYWYRQALGQGPEFLTYFNYEAQQDKSGLPNDRFSAERPEGSISTLTIQRTEQRDSAMYRCASSPGQFLQETQYFGPGTRLLVL.

Here the CDR3 reads CATSREGGSYNEQFF. The DNA for the CDR3 is TGTGCCACCAGCAGAGAGGGGGGGTCCTACAATGAGCAGTTCTTC. The J gene is TRBJ2-1, the V gene TRBV15; 7 bases agree with TRBD2. CDR1 is LNHNV and CDR2 is YYDKDF in the germline V gene (reference sequence). V shed 0 bases, J shed 1 base, and the junction held 0 bases outside the gene matches. This CDR3 has 15 amino acids.

The chain couples TRBV10-3 to TRBJ2-1; D unresolved. This CDR3 contains 12 residues. In germline, CDR1 is ENHRY, CDR2 SYGVKD. V lost 0 bases, J lost 9 bases, and 6 bases lay in between. The CDR3 coding sequence is TGTGCCATCAGTGAGTCAAACTTTGAGCAGTTCTTC. The encoded protein is CAISESNFEQFF.